This T cell receptor beta chain was observed in a study of T cells in Graves' hyperthyroidism and ophthalmopathy. Study at large: Peripheral blood was obtained at initial diagnosis, preceding any treatment. Whole-study results and caveats: By a 13 V-J model, ophthalmopathy was set apart from stable hyperthyroidism. Researchers found most expanded thyroid clonotypes above 0.001 in blood as well.

This clonotype was seen many times. Its antigen is still unknown. Patients aged 18 to 65 had newly diagnosed hyperthyroidism that had lasted under 2 months. Amplified TCR beta CDR3 regions derived from RNA transcripts. With the HTBI primer set, the TCR CDR3 went through a first round of RT-PCR. From the multiplex PCR reads, TCRdb called clonotypes with MiXCR, one entry per CDR3 protein. The sample includes about 400,000 distinct CDR3 sequences, approximately 14% seen only once; the top ten take 11% to 15%. The source material was blood. This receptor was taken from a woman in her late teens or twenties with Graves' hyperthyroidism.

CDR3 nucleotides: TGTGCCAGCAGCCGAACTAGCGGGGGGGCAAATGAGCAGTTCTTC. Its protein is CASSRTSGGANEQFF. The V and J genes are TRBV11-2 and TRBJ2-1, with TRBD2 matching 13 bases. The CDR3 is made up of 15 amino acids. CDR1 SGHAT and CDR2 FQNNGV come from the germline V gene. J was trimmed by 7 bases and V by 5 bases; bases with no gene match: 5.